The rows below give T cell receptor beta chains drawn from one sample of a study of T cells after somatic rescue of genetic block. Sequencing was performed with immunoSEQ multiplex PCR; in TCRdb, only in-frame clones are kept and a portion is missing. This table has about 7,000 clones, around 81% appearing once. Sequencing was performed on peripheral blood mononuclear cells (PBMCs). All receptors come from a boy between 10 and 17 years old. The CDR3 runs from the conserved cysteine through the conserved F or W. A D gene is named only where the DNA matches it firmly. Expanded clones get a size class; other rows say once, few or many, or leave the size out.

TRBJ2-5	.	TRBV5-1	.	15	TGCGCCAGCAGAGCAACTAGCTTCTTGGGTGAGACCCAGTACTTC	CASRATSFLGETQYF
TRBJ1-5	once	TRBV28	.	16	TGTGCCAGCACGCGTGGGGCAGGGATGAGCAATCAGCCCCAGCATTTT	CASTRGAGMSNQPQHF
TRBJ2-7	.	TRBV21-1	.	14	TGTGCCAGCAGCAAAGGTGAGACCACCTACGAGCAGTACTTC	CASSKGETTYEQYF
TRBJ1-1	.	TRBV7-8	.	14	TGTGCCAGCAGCTTAGTTCAGGCCAACACTGAAGCTTTCTTT	CASSLVQANTEAFF
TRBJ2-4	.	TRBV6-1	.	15	TGTGCCAGCAGTTGGACGGAATTAGCCAAAAACATTCAGTACTTC	CASSWTELAKNIQYF
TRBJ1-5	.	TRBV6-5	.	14	TGTGCCAGCAGCCTAGTTAGGAGCAATCAGCCCCAGCATTTT	CASSLVRSNQPQHF
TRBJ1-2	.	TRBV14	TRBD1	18	TGTGCCAGCAGTCCAAACCGGGACAGGGTAATATCCGACTATGGCTACACCTTC	CASSPNRDRVISDYGYTF
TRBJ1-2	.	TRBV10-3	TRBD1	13	TGTGCCATCAGTGCAGGGGGGAACCATGGCTACACCTTC	CAISAGGNHGYTF
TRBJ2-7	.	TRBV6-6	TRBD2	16	TGTGCCAGCAGTCCGGCCGCTAGCGGTCCGGGTGGGGAGCAGTACTTC	CASSPAASGPGGEQYF
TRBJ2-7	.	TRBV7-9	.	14	TGTGCCAGCAGCTTCTTGGACAGCTCCTACGAGCAGTACTTC	CASSFLDSSYEQYF
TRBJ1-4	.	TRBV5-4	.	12	TGTGCCAGCAGCTTGGGACAGCTAAACCTGTTTTTT	CASSLGQLNLFF
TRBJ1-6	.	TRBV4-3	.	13	TGCGCCAGCAGCCAAGAAACACGTTCACCCCTCCACTTT	CASSQETRSPLHF